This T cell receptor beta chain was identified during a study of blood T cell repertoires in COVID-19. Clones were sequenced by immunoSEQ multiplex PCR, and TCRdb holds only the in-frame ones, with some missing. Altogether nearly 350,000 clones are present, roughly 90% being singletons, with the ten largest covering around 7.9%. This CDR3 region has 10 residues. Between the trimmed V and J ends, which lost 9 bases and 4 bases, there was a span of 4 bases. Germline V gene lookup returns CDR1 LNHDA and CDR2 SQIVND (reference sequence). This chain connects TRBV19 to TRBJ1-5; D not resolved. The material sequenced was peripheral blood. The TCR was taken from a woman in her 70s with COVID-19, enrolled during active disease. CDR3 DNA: TGTGCCAGCAAAAATCAGCCCCAGCATTTT. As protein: CASKNQPQHF.